This TCR beta chain was captured in a study of T cell clonality in common variable immunodeficiency. As regards this clone: What it recognizes is unknown. The CDR3 extends 3 residues past the end of the read, so its final part is completed from the germline J gene.

Produced via immunoSEQ multiplex PCR; TCRdb's table is partial and in-frame only. The sample contains roughly 34,000 clones, none of them singletons. The CDR3 is made up of 15 amino acids. The germline V gene has CDR1 KGHSH and CDR2 LQKENI. Germline trimming cut 5 bases from V and 1 base from J; bases unmatched to any gene: 8. The CVID group had fewer than 19 females and some 31 males, mean age 40. Patients and controls were mostly of Caucasian heritage. Overall study results and limits: CVID subjects had higher TCRbeta clonality than healthy controls, most marked in about a third. Reportedly, TCR beta sequences from common variable immunodeficiency showed fewer deletions and N-nucleotide insertions.

The chain uses TRBV18 and TRBJ2-7; 7 positions agree with TRBD2. Sequencing was performed on peripheral blood mononuclear cells. This TCR derives from a human donor with common variable immunodeficiency. CDR3 amino acids: CASSAGTTVSYEQYF. The covered CDR3 bases are TGTGCCAGCTCAGCGGGGACTACAGTTTCCTACGAG.